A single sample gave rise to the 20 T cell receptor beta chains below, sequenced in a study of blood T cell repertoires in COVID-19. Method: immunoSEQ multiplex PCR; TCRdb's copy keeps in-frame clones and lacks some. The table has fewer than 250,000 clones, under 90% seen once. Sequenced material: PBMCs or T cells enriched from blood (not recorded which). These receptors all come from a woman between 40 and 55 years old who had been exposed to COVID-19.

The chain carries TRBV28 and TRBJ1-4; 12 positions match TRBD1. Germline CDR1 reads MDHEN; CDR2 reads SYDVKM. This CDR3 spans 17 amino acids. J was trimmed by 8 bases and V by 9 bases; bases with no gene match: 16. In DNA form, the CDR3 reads TGTGCCAGTCGACCCCCGGGACAGGGGGCGCGAAGGGAAAAACTGTTTTTT. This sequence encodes CASRPPGQGARREKLFF. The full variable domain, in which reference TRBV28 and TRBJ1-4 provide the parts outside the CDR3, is DVKVTQSSRYLVKRTGEKVFLECVQDMDHENMFWYRQDPGLGLRLIYFSYDVKMKEKGDIPEGYSVSREKKERFSLILESASTNQTSMYLCASRPPGQGARREKLFFGSGTQLSVL.

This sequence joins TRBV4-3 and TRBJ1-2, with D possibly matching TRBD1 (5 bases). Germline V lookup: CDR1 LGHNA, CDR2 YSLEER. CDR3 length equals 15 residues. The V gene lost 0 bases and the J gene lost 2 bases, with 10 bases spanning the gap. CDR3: CASSQDNTGNYGYTF. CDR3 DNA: TGCGCCAGCAGCCAAGATAATACAGGAAACTATGGCTACACCTTC.

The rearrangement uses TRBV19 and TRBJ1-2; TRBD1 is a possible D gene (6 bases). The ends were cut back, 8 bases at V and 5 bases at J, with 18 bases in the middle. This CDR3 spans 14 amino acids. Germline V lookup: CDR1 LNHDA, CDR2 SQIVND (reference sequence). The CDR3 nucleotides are TGTGCCAGTGGGCCGGGGGGCCTCCCTTATGGCTACACCTTC. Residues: CASGPGGLPYGYTF.

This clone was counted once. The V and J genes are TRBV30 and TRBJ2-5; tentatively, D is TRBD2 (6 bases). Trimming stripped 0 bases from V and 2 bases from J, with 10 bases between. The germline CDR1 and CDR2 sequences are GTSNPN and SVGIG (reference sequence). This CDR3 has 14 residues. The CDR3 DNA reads TGTGCCTGGAGTGTACTGGGACTGCAAGAGACCCAGTACTTC. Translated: CAWSVLGLQETQYF.

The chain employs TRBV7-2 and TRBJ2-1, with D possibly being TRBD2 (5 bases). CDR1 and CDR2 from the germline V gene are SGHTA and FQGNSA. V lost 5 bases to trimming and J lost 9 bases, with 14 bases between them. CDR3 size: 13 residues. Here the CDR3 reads CASSRRDGSEQFF. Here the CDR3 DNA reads TGTGCCAGCAGCCGCCGGGATGGCAGTGAGCAGTTCTTC.

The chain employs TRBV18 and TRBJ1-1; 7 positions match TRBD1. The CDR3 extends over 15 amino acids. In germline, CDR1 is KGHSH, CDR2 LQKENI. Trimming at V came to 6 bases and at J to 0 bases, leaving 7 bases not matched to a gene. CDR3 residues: CASSADRPMNTEAFF. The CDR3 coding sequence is TGTGCCAGCTCCGCGGACAGGCCCATGAACACTGAAGCTTTCTTT.

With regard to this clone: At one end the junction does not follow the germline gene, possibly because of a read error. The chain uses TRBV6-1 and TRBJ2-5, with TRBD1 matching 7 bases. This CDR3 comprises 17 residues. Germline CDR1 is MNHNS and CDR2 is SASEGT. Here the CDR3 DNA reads TGTGCCAGCCGTGACAGGGTACTCCCCCATTACCAAGAGACCCAGTACTTC. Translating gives CASRDRVLPHYQETQYF.

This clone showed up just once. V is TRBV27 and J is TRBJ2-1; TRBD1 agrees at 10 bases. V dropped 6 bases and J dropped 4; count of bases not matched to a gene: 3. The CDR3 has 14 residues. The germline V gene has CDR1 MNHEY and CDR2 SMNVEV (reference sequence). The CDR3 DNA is TGTGCCAGCAGCCCGGGACAGGGGTACAATGAGCAGTTCTTC. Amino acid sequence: CASSPGQGYNEQFF.

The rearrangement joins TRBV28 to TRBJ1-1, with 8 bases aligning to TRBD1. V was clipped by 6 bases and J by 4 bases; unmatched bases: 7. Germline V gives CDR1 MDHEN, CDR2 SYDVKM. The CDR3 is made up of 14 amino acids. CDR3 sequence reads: CASRTQGVSTEAFF. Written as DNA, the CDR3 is TGTGCCAGCAGGACACAGGGGGTGAGCACTGAAGCTTTCTTT.

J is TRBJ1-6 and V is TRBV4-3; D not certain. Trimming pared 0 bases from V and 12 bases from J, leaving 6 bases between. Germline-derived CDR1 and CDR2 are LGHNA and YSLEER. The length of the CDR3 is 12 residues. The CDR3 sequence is CASSQDGRPLHF. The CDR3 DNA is TGCGCCAGCAGCCAAGATGGGAGACCCCTCCACTTT.

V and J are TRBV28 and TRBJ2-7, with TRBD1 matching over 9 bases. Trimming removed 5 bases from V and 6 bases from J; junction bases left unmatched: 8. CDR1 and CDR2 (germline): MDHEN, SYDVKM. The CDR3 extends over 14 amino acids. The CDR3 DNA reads TGTGCCAGCAGTATAGGGACAGGGCTGAGCGAGCAGTACTTC. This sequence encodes CASSIGTGLSEQYF.

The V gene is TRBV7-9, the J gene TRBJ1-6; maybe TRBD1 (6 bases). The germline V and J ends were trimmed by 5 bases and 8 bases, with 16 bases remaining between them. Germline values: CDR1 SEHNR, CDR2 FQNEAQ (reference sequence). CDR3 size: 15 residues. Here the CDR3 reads CASSIYGGADSPLHF. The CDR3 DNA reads TGTGCCAGCAGCATTTATGGGGGGGCAGATTCACCCCTCCACTTT. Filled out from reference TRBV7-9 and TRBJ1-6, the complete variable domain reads DTGVSQNPRHKITKRGQNVTFRCDPISEHNRLYWYRQTLGQGPEFLTYFQNEAQLEKSRLLSDRFSAERPKGSFSTLEIQRTEQGDSAMYLCASSIYGGADSPLHFGNGTRLTVT.

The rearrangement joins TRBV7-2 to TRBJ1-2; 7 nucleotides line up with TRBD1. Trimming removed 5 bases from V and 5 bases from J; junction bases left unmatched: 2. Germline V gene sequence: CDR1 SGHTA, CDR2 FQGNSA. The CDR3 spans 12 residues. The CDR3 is CASSRQGYGYTF. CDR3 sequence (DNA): TGTGCCAGCAGCCGACAGGGTTATGGCTACACCTTC.

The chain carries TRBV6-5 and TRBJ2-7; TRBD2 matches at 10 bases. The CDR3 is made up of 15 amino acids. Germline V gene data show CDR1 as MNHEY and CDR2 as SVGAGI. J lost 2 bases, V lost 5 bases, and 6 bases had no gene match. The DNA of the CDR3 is TGTGCCAGCAGTCTTAGCGGGGGGTTCGCCTACGAGCAGTACTTC. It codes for CASSLSGGFAYEQYF.

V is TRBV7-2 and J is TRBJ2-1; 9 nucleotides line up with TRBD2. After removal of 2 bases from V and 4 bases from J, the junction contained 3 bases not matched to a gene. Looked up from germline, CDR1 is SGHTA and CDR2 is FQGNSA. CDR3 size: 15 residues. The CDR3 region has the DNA TGTGCCAGCAGCTTAAGTCTAGCGGGGTACAATGAGCAGTTCTTC. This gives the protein CASSLSLAGYNEQFF.

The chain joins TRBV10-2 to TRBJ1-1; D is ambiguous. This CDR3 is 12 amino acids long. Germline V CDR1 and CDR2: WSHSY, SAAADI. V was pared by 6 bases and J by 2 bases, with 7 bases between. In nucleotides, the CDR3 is TGCGCCAGCAGGTGGGCAAACACTGAAGCTTTCTTT. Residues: CASRWANTEAFF.

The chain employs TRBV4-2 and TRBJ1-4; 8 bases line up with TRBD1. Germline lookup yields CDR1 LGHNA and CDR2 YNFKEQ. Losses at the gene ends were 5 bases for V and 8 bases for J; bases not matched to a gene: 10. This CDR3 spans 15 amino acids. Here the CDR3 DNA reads TGTGCCAGCAGCAAAGGACAGGGTTTGAGAGAAAAACTGTTTTTT. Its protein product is CASSKGQGLREKLFF.

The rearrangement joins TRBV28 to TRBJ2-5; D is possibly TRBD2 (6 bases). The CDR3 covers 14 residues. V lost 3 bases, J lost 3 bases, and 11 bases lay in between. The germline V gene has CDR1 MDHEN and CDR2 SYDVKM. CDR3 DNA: TGTGCCAGCAGTTTCGGAGGGGTCGAAGAGACCCAGTACTTC. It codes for CASSFGGVEETQYF.

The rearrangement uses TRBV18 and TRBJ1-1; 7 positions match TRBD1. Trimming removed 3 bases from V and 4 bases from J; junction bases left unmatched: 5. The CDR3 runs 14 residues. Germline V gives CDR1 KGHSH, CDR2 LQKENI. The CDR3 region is CASSPGQEITEAFF. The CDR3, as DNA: TGTGCCAGCTCACCCGGACAGGAGATCACTGAAGCTTTCTTT.

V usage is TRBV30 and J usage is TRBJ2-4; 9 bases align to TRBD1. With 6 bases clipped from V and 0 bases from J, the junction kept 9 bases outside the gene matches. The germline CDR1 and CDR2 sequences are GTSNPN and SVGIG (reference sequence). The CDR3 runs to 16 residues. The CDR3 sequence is CACNFGTGPAKNIQYF. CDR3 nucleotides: TGTGCCTGCAACTTCGGGACAGGGCCAGCCAAAAACATTCAGTACTTC.